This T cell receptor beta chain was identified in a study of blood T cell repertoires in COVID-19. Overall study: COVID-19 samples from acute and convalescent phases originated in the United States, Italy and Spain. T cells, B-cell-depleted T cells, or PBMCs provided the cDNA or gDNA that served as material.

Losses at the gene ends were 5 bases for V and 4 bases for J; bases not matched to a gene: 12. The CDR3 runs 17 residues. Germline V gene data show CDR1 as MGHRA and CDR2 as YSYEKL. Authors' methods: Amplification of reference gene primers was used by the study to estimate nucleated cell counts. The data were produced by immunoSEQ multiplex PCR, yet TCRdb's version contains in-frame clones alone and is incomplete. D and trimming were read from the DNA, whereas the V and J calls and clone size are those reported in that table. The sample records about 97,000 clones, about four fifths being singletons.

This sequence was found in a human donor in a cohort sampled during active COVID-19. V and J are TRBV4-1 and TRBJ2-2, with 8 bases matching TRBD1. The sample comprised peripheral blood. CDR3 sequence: CASSKWSQGAGTGELFF. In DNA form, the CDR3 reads TGCGCCAGCAGCAAATGGAGCCAGGGGGCCGGCACCGGGGAGCTGTTTTTT.